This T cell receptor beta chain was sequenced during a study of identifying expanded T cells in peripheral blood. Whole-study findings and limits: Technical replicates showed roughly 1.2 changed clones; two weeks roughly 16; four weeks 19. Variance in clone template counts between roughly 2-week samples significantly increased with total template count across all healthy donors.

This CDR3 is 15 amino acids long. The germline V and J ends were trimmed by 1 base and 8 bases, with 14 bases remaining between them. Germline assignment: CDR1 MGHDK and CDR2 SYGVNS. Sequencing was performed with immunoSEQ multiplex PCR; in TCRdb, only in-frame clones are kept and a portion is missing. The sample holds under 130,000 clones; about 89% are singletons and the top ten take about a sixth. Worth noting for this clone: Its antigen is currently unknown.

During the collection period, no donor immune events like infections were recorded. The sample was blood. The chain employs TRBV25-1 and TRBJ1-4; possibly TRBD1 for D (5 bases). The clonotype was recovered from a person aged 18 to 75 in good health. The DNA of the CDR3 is TGTGCCAGCAGTGAATCCTTTGGAGCAGGGGAAAAACTGTTTTTT. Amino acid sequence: CASSESFGAGEKLFF.